The rows below give T cell receptor beta chains drawn from one sample of a study of CD8 T cells in Susac syndrome. TCRdb redid the calling of the immunoSEQ multiplex PCR reads with MiXCR, one entry per CDR3 protein. The sample carries roughly 140,000 distinct CDR3 sequences, approximately 95% recorded once. Specimen: CD4+ T cells from PBMCs. Source of these receptors: a human donor with Susac syndrome. The CDR3 runs from the conserved cysteine through the conserved F or W. Each record gives: V gene, clone size, D gene, J gene, CDR3 DNA, CDR3 protein. A D gene is named only where the DNA matches it firmly. Clone sizes are given selectively: once, few, many, or a class where the clone is expanded.

v_call: TRBV7-9
clone_size: .
d_call: .
j_call: TRBJ2-5
cdr3_nt: TGTGCCAGCAGCTCAGGGTCTTGGGTAGAGACCCAGTACTTC
cdr3_aa: CASSSGSWVETQYF

v_call: TRBV7-7
clone_size: .
d_call: .
j_call: TRBJ1-5
cdr3_nt: TGTGCCAGCAGCTTAGGTAAAGGCCAGCCCCAGCATTTT
cdr3_aa: CASSLGKGQPQHF

v_call: TRBV7-8
clone_size: .
d_call: .
j_call: TRBJ2-2
cdr3_nt: TGTGCCAGCAGCTTAGCGCCCCACCCCGCCGGGGAGCTGTTTTTT
cdr3_aa: CASSLAPHPAGELFF

v_call: TRBV4-1
clone_size: once
d_call: .
j_call: TRBJ2-5
cdr3_nt: TGCGCCAGCAGCCAAGATTCCGGCCAGAAAGAGACCCAGTACTTC
cdr3_aa: CASSQDSGQKETQYF

v_call: TRBV19
clone_size: .
d_call: .
j_call: TRBJ1-2
cdr3_nt: TGTGCCAGTAGTGACTATGGCTACACCTTC
cdr3_aa: CASSDYGYTF

v_call: TRBV12-3/TRBV12-4
clone_size: .
d_call: TRBD1
j_call: TRBJ1-5
cdr3_nt: TGTGCCAGCAGCCCGGACAGGTCGAAATCTTCCCAGCATTTT
cdr3_aa: CASSPDRSKSSQHF

v_call: TRBV2
clone_size: .
d_call: .
j_call: TRBJ1-5
cdr3_nt: TGTGCCAGCAGTGAAGCAGGGGCGGGCAATCAGCCCCAGCATTTT
cdr3_aa: CASSEAGAGNQPQHF

v_call: TRBV18
clone_size: .
d_call: TRBD2
j_call: TRBJ2-3
cdr3_nt: TGTGCCAGCTCTAGCGGGAGTGGGACAGATACGCAGTATTTT
cdr3_aa: CASSSGSGTDTQYF

v_call: TRBV4-1
clone_size: .
d_call: .
j_call: TRBJ2-7
cdr3_nt: TGCGCCAGCAGCCAATTAATGGGTCTTGAGGAGCAGTACTTC
cdr3_aa: CASSQLMGLEEQYF

v_call: TRBV4-1
clone_size: .
d_call: .
j_call: TRBJ2-6
cdr3_nt: TGCGCCAGCAGCCAAGGGTGGTCTGGGGCCAACGTCCTGACTTTC
cdr3_aa: CASSQGWSGANVLTF

v_call: TRBV29-1
clone_size: .
d_call: .
j_call: TRBJ1-2
cdr3_nt: TGCAGCGTTGGGGGCCCCAACTATGGCTACACCTTC
cdr3_aa: CSVGGPNYGYTF

v_call: TRBV5-1
clone_size: .
d_call: .
j_call: TRBJ2-1
cdr3_nt: TGCGCCAGCAGCTTCGTCAGGGGCCGGAGTGAGCAGTTCTTC
cdr3_aa: CASSFVRGRSEQFF

v_call: TRBV5-1
clone_size: .
d_call: TRBD1
j_call: TRBJ2-7
cdr3_nt: TGCGCCAGCACCGGGGTCGGGACAGGGGATTACGAGCAGTACTTC
cdr3_aa: CASTGVGTGDYEQYF

v_call: TRBV9
clone_size: .
d_call: .
j_call: TRBJ2-1
cdr3_nt: TGTGCCAGCAGCCCCAACGGGACCCCTGAGGGTGAGCAGTTCTTC
cdr3_aa: CASSPNGTPEGEQFF

v_call: TRBV3-1
clone_size: .
d_call: TRBD1
j_call: TRBJ1-2
cdr3_nt: TGTGCCAGCAGCGCCCGGGACAGGCAGAACTATGGCTACACCTTC
cdr3_aa: CASSARDRQNYGYTF

v_call: TRBV27
clone_size: .
d_call: .
j_call: TRBJ1-5
cdr3_nt: TGTGCCAGCAGTCCCTCGGGGCCCCAGCATTTT
cdr3_aa: CASSPSGPQHF

v_call: TRBV3-1
clone_size: .
d_call: .
j_call: TRBJ2-7
cdr3_nt: TGTGCCAGCAGCCAGGCAAGGATGGGCAGTGGGTCCTACGAGCAGTACTTC
cdr3_aa: CASSQARMGSGSYEQYF

v_call: TRBV4-1
clone_size: .
d_call: .
j_call: TRBJ2-1
cdr3_nt: TGCGCCAGCAGCCAAGCACAACTCCTAGCTTACAATGAGCAGTTCTTC
cdr3_aa: CASSQAQLLAYNEQFF

v_call: TRBV5-6
clone_size: .
d_call: TRBD2
j_call: TRBJ2-5
cdr3_nt: TGTGCCAGCAGCTCCCATGCGGGGGGGCCGAAGACCCAGTACTTC
cdr3_aa: CASSSHAGGPKTQYF

v_call: TRBV18
clone_size: .
d_call: .
j_call: TRBJ1-2
cdr3_nt: TGTGCCAGCTCACCACGCGAGGGGGACTATGGCTACACCTTC
cdr3_aa: CASSPREGDYGYTF

v_call: TRBV12-3/TRBV12-4
clone_size: .
d_call: TRBD2
j_call: TRBJ2-7
cdr3_nt: TGTGCCAGCAGTTTAGTAGGCGGGGGGCCCACCTACGAGCAGTACTTC
cdr3_aa: CASSLVGGGPTYEQYF

v_call: TRBV20-1
clone_size: .
d_call: .
j_call: TRBJ1-2
cdr3_nt: TGCAGTGCCGGGACACAAAACTATGGCTACACCTTC
cdr3_aa: CSAGTQNYGYTF

v_call: TRBV6-2/TRBV6-3
clone_size: once
d_call: .
j_call: TRBJ2-7
cdr3_nt: TGTGCCAGCAGCCAGGGGGGAAGCGAGCAGTACTTC
cdr3_aa: CASSQGGSEQYF

v_call: TRBV5-1
clone_size: .
d_call: .
j_call: TRBJ2-1
cdr3_nt: TGCGCCAGCAGCTTGGGACAGGGAGGCGGGCAGTTCTTC
cdr3_aa: CASSLGQGGGQFF

v_call: TRBV18
clone_size: .
d_call: .
j_call: TRBJ2-7
cdr3_nt: TGTGCCAGCTCACCAGGCCACGAGCAGTACTTC
cdr3_aa: CASSPGHEQYF

v_call: TRBV12-3/TRBV12-4
clone_size: .
d_call: .
j_call: TRBJ2-2
cdr3_nt: TGTGCCAGCAGTTTCGACCGGAACACCGGGGAGCTGTTTTTT
cdr3_aa: CASSFDRNTGELFF

v_call: TRBV6-5
clone_size: .
d_call: .
j_call: TRBJ2-1
cdr3_nt: TGTGCCAGCAGTCCCGGGTTGGAGCAGTTCTTC
cdr3_aa: CASSPGLEQFF

v_call: TRBV12-3/TRBV12-4
clone_size: .
d_call: .
j_call: TRBJ1-5
cdr3_nt: TGTGCCAGCACCCTGGGGAGGGTTGGTCAGCCCCAGCATTTT
cdr3_aa: CASTLGRVGQPQHF

v_call: TRBV15
clone_size: .
d_call: TRBD1
j_call: TRBJ2-4
cdr3_nt: TGTGCCACCAGCAGCCCCGGGACAGGGGGCCGGGACATTCAGTACTTC
cdr3_aa: CATSSPGTGGRDIQYF

v_call: TRBV24-1
clone_size: .
d_call: .
j_call: TRBJ2-2
cdr3_nt: TGTGCCACCAGTGAACCCTCCGGACCTGACGGGGAGCTGTTTTTT
cdr3_aa: CATSEPSGPDGELFF

v_call: TRBV15
clone_size: .
d_call: TRBD2
j_call: TRBJ2-7
cdr3_nt: TGTGCCACCAGCAGAGACAGGCTCCCGGTGGCGAGCGGGAGCTACGAGCAGTACTTC
cdr3_aa: CATSRDRLPVASGSYEQYF

v_call: TRBV20-1
clone_size: .
d_call: TRBD1
j_call: TRBJ2-1
cdr3_nt: TGCAGTGCTAGACGCTACCGGGACAGGGACAATGAGCAGTTCTTC
cdr3_aa: CSARRYRDRDNEQFF

v_call: TRBV6-1
clone_size: .
d_call: TRBD1
j_call: TRBJ1-2
cdr3_nt: TGTGCCAGCAGTGATGATGCGACAGGGTGGCGTGGCTACACCTTC
cdr3_aa: CASSDDATGWRGYTF

v_call: TRBV7-6
clone_size: few
d_call: .
j_call: TRBJ1-4
cdr3_nt: TGTGCCAGCAGCTTAGAGCAGGGTGGCGAAAAACTGTTTTTT
cdr3_aa: CASSLEQGGEKLFF

v_call: TRBV20-1
clone_size: .
d_call: .
j_call: TRBJ2-3
cdr3_nt: TGCAGTGCTAGAGATGGTAGCGGCCCAGATACGCAGTATTTT
cdr3_aa: CSARDGSGPDTQYF

v_call: TRBV19
clone_size: .
d_call: .
j_call: TRBJ2-5
cdr3_nt: TGTGCCAGTAAGGCGGCCTACCAAGAGACCCAGTACTTC
cdr3_aa: CASKAAYQETQYF

v_call: TRBV23-1
clone_size: .
d_call: .
j_call: TRBJ1-2
cdr3_nt: TGCGCCAGCAGCACTCATAAGGGATATGGCTACACCTTC
cdr3_aa: CASSTHKGYGYTF

v_call: TRBV15
clone_size: .
d_call: TRBD2
j_call: TRBJ2-1
cdr3_nt: TGTGCCACCAGCAGAGATCTAGCGGGAAGGAATGAGCAGTTCTTC
cdr3_aa: CATSRDLAGRNEQFF

v_call: TRBV4-1
clone_size: .
d_call: .
j_call: TRBJ1-5
cdr3_nt: TGCGCCAGCAGCCAAGTAAGGGAGAGGGGTCAGCCCCAGCATTTT
cdr3_aa: CASSQVRERGQPQHF

v_call: TRBV6-6
clone_size: .
d_call: .
j_call: TRBJ2-7
cdr3_nt: TGTGCCAGCAGTCGCGACAGGTCCACCTACGAGCAGTACTTC
cdr3_aa: CASSRDRSTYEQYF

v_call: TRBV3-1
clone_size: few
d_call: .
j_call: TRBJ2-5
cdr3_nt: TGTGCCAGCAGCCAAGGACAGAAAGAGACCCAGTACTTC
cdr3_aa: CASSQGQKETQYF

v_call: TRBV28
clone_size: once
d_call: .
j_call: TRBJ1-5
cdr3_nt: TGTGCCAGCAGTTATGGACGGGGACGAAATCAGCCCCAGCATTTT
cdr3_aa: CASSYGRGRNQPQHF